The 7 T cell receptor beta chains below come from one sample, sequenced in a study of CD8 T cells in Susac syndrome. The RNA input was about 0.5 to 1 ug, and it was reverse transcribed with random hexamers. TCRdb itself ran the immunoSEQ multiplex PCR reads through MiXCR, one entry per CDR3 protein. The table lists 330,000 or so distinct CDR3 sequences, 75% to 85% of them singletons. Sequenced material: CD8+ T cells from PBMCs. The receptors come from a human donor with multiple sclerosis.

This chain connects TRBV30 to TRBJ2-3; 12 nucleotides line up with TRBD2. The J segment lost 4 bases and the V segment lost 3 bases, leaving 5 bases of the junction unmatched. This CDR3 has 15 amino acids. Germline V lookup: CDR1 GTSNPN, CDR2 SVGIG (reference sequence). CDR3 in amino acids: CAWRLGLAGADTQYF. The DNA of the CDR3 is TGTGCCTGGAGGTTGGGACTAGCGGGCGCAGATACGCAGTATTTT.

The chain recombines TRBV10-3 with TRBJ2-5, with D perhaps matching TRBD1 (6 bases). Germline CDR1 reads ENHRY; CDR2 reads SYGVKD. This CDR3 comprises 12 residues. Trimming removed 9 bases from V and 7 bases from J, with 15 bases in between. The CDR3 reads CAIRAGERTQYF. The CDR3, as DNA: TGTGCCATACGGGCAGGGGAACGGACCCAGTACTTC.

The rearrangement links TRBV9 to TRBJ2-3; D not resolved. V was pared by 3 bases and J by 2 bases, with 16 bases between. The germline V gene has CDR1 SGDLS and CDR2 YYNGEE. The CDR3 spans 16 residues. CDR3 bases: TGTGCCAGCAGCGCAACTGAGCCAGCGCTCACAGATACGCAGTATTTT. Translation gives CASSATEPALTDTQYF. Supplemented by reference TRBV9 and TRBJ2-3, the full variable domain reads DSGVTQTPKHLITATGQRVTLRCSPRSGDLSVYWYQQSLDQGLQFLIQYYNGEERAKGNILERFSAQQFPDLHSELNLSSLELGDSALYFCASSATEPALTDTQYFGPGTRLTVL.

The rearrangement joins TRBV19 to TRBJ2-5; TRBD2 aligns across 9 bases. Trimming removed 1 base from V and 0 bases from J; junction bases left unmatched: 0. CDR1 and CDR2 (germline): LNHDA, SQIVND (reference sequence). The CDR3 length is 15 residues. The DNA for the CDR3 is TGTGCCAGTAGTATAGGGACTAGCGACCAAGAGACCCAGTACTTC. The encoded protein is CASSIGTSDQETQYF.

The chain combines TRBV9 with TRBJ2-3, with D hard to call. The CDR3 contains 16 residues. Trimming left V 4 bases short and J 2 bases short, with 17 bases between. Per germline, CDR1 SGDLS and CDR2 YYNGEE. The CDR3 DNA sequence: TGTGCCAGCAGCCCTAGGTCCGGAACCTACACAGATACGCAGTATTTT. Its translation: CASSPRSGTYTDTQYF. Complete variable domain (other parts from reference TRBV9 and TRBJ2-3): DSGVTQTPKHLITATGQRVTLRCSPRSGDLSVYWYQQSLDQGLQFLIQYYNGEERAKGNILERFSAQQFPDLHSELNLSSLELGDSALYFCASSPRSGTYTDTQYFGPGTRLTVL.

The CDR3 bases are TGTGCCACCAGTGAGACCCCGCACAGGGCCACCGGGACTAGCGGGCGAACCGGCGGGAATGAGCAGTTCTTC. This translates into CATSETPHRATGTSGRTGGNEQFF. The V gene is TRBV24-1, the J gene TRBJ2-1; 12 positions agree with TRBD2. With V trimmed by 4 bases and J by 7 bases, 31 bases remained unmatched. Looked up from germline, CDR1 is KGHDR and CDR2 is SFDVKD. CDR3 size: 24 residues.

The V gene is TRBV27, the J gene TRBJ1-2; 7 nucleotides agree with TRBD1. The germline V gene encodes CDR1 MNHEY and CDR2 SMNVEV (reference sequence). The CDR3 is made up of 13 amino acids. The V gene end was trimmed by 3 bases and the J gene end by 6 bases; junction bases not matched to a gene: 4. In DNA form, the CDR3 reads TGTGCCAGCAGTTTCGAGGGGGCAAATGGCTACACCTTC. It yields the protein CASSFEGANGYTF.